This TCR beta chain was sequenced in a study of blood T cell repertoires in COVID-19. Study-wide background: Sites in the United States, Italy and Spain provided acute and convalescent COVID-19 samples. Sample material is recorded as cDNA or gDNA derived from T cells, B-cell-depleted T cells, or PBMCs.

In the original workflow: The assay estimated nucleated cells by amplifying reference gene primers. Generated by immunoSEQ multiplex PCR, the TCRdb table keeps only in-frame clones and is missing some. For V, J and clone size, that table is used; D and trimming come from the DNA. There are under 55,000 clones in the sample; approximately 85% occur only once, and 14% lies in the top ten. Trimming at V came to 1 base and at J to 4 bases, leaving 5 bases not matched to a gene. The CDR3 runs 16 residues. Per germline, CDR1 SGHVS and CDR2 FQNEAQ. The sequenced sample consisted of peripheral blood. V is TRBV7-8 and J is TRBJ2-5, with TRBD2 matching over 11 bases. The receptor's source is a human donor in a cohort sampled during active COVID-19. CDR3 in DNA: TGTGCCAGCAGCTTAGGTGTTAGCGGGAGGGCAGAGACCCAGTACTTC. Translation gives CASSLGVSGRAETQYF.